This is a list of T cell receptor beta chains from one sample in a study of sequential checkpoint blockade in melanoma. Libraries were prepared by immunoSEQ multiplex PCR; TCRdb keeps only in-frame clonotypes and omits some of them. The profile covers about 9,100 clones, with 59% appearing a single time and just over 40% taken by the ten largest. Specimen: CD8+ T cells sorted from blood (inferred from file names), collected from a patient given nivolumab and ipilimumab in sequence. Receptors originate from a human donor with melanoma. CDR3s include the opening cysteine and the closing phenylalanine or tryptophan. The order of the fields is CDR3 protein, V gene, clone size, J gene, CDR3 length. Size is omitted from some rows. Given values are once, few, many or a class for expanded clones.

CDR3 protein: CASSASDRGRDTQYF; V gene: TRBV10-2; clone size: NA; J gene: TRBJ2-3; CDR3 length: 15
CDR3 protein: CAWSETGGPYSNQPQHF; V gene: TRBV30; clone size: once; J gene: TRBJ1-5; CDR3 length: 17
CDR3 protein: CASSENPSETAEQYF; V gene: TRBV10-1; clone size: NA; J gene: TRBJ2-7; CDR3 length: 15
CDR3 protein: CASSRTSGGSNEQFF; V gene: TRBV6-4; clone size: few; J gene: TRBJ2-1; CDR3 length: 15
CDR3 protein: CAIRTLYANTGELFF; V gene: TRBV10-3; clone size: few; J gene: TRBJ2-2; CDR3 length: 15
CDR3 protein: CASRGGSPLHF; V gene: TRBV19; clone size: NA; J gene: TRBJ1-6; CDR3 length: 11
CDR3 protein: CASSFGGPNTEAFF; V gene: TRBV11-2; clone size: NA; J gene: TRBJ1-1; CDR3 length: 14
CDR3 protein: CASSLQYTDTQYF; V gene: TRBV27; clone size: NA; J gene: TRBJ2-3; CDR3 length: 13
CDR3 protein: CASSQGPGEGGSYEQYF; V gene: TRBV4-1; clone size: NA; J gene: TRBJ2-7; CDR3 length: 17
CDR3 protein: CASLLGGNEQFF; V gene: TRBV6-6; clone size: NA; J gene: TRBJ2-1; CDR3 length: 12
CDR3 protein: CASSQGTRVVTGELFF; V gene: TRBV4-1; clone size: NA; J gene: TRBJ2-2; CDR3 length: 16
CDR3 protein: CASSNFPEQYF; V gene: TRBV2; clone size: once; J gene: TRBJ2-7; CDR3 length: 11
CDR3 protein: CASSQEGRAGQPQHF; V gene: TRBV4-1; clone size: NA; J gene: TRBJ1-5; CDR3 length: 15
CDR3 protein: CASSSDRALFYGYTF; V gene: TRBV7-9; clone size: few; J gene: TRBJ1-2; CDR3 length: 15
CDR3 protein: CASNPRDKEIQYF; V gene: TRBV19; clone size: NA; J gene: TRBJ2-5; CDR3 length: 13
CDR3 protein: CASSFGDASNQPQHF; V gene: TRBV28; clone size: few; J gene: TRBJ1-5; CDR3 length: 15
CDR3 protein: CASSADGDGIYEQYF; V gene: TRBV9; clone size: once; J gene: TRBJ2-7; CDR3 length: 15
CDR3 protein: CASTQFREGSPDTQYF; V gene: TRBV27; clone size: NA; J gene: TRBJ2-3; CDR3 length: 16
CDR3 protein: CASSIGDSALYEQYF; V gene: TRBV19; clone size: few; J gene: TRBJ2-7; CDR3 length: 15
CDR3 protein: CASSPPVGGGRTGELFF; V gene: TRBV7-2; clone size: NA; J gene: TRBJ2-2; CDR3 length: 17
CDR3 protein: CASSVGGGALSYEQYF; V gene: TRBV9; clone size: NA; J gene: TRBJ2-7; CDR3 length: 16
CDR3 protein: CATSRDWGGEYGYTF; V gene: TRBV15; clone size: NA; J gene: TRBJ1-2; CDR3 length: 15
CDR3 protein: CASSQTPTGDTGELFF; V gene: TRBV4-2; clone size: NA; J gene: TRBJ2-2; CDR3 length: 16
CDR3 protein: CASSQETPGDHTEAFF; V gene: TRBV4-3; clone size: few; J gene: TRBJ1-1; CDR3 length: 16
CDR3 protein: CASSFDRGNYGYTF; V gene: TRBV11-2; clone size: NA; J gene: TRBJ1-2; CDR3 length: 14
CDR3 protein: CASSLAGPRELFF; V gene: TRBV5-6; clone size: medium-sized; J gene: TRBJ1-4; CDR3 length: 13
CDR3 protein: CASSPLTGVGETQYF; V gene: TRBV27; clone size: medium-sized; J gene: TRBJ2-5; CDR3 length: 15
CDR3 protein: CASSQDYTGELFF; V gene: TRBV28; clone size: once; J gene: TRBJ2-2; CDR3 length: 13
CDR3 protein: CASSQEDFSTDTQYF; V gene: TRBV4-3; clone size: NA; J gene: TRBJ2-3; CDR3 length: 15
CDR3 protein: CASSLTETGGYTF; V gene: TRBV14; clone size: few; J gene: TRBJ1-2; CDR3 length: 13